This T cell receptor beta chain was recovered during a study of blood T cells in healthy people across ages. Study-wide results and limits: Naive CD4+ cell counts and diversity both ran higher in long-lived than in aged donors. Diversity estimated from one million T cells was considered an underestimate.

About this clonotype itself: Its cognate antigen is unknown.

Then a second PCR, running roughly 7 to 11 cycles, was carried out with a sample-barcoded 5' primer and a J-beta primer mix. Each CDR3 protein gets one entry after TCRdb re-called the 5' RACE reads with MiXCR. The sample includes about a million distinct CDR3 sequences, roughly 50% seen only once; the top ten take under 15%. Germline loops: CDR1 LGHNA, CDR2 YNFKEQ. Trimming pared 0 bases from V and 2 bases from J, leaving 10 bases between. CDR3 length: 15 residues. The specimen sequenced was blood. This chain connects TRBV4-2 to TRBJ2-5; maybe TRBD2 (5 bases). This TCR was sampled from a man younger than 45 in good health. In nucleotides, the CDR3 is TGTGCCAGCAGCCAAGATCAACTAGATCAAGAGACCCAGTACTTC. Residues: CASSQDQLDQETQYF.